Listed below are T cell receptor beta chains from one sample, sequenced in a study of beta chain features in type 1 diabetes. Sequencing used immunoSEQ multiplex PCR; TCRdb keeps in-frame clones, though not all of them. The sample has 200,000 to 250,000 clones; more than 65% are singletons. Sample: naive CD4+ T cells from blood. The source of these receptors is a man aged 30 to 45 in good health. CDR3s include the opening cysteine and the closing phenylalanine or tryptophan.

V,length,CDR3
TRBV29-1,15,CSVVNGAGVNYGYTF
TRBV18,15,CASSAGTLSNQPQHF
TRBV4-2,15,CASSQEPGAAGELFF
TRBV18,15,CASSPPSSGANVLTF
TRBV23-1,14,CASLLGLPTGELFF
TRBV9,13,CASSVWPQETQYF
TRBV28,14,CASSLRQGLNIQYF
TRBV9,16,CASSFDRGGIPDTQYF
TRBV29-1,12,CSVPSKRDEQFF
TRBV10-3,14,CAISPTSFTDTQYF
TRBV30,12,CALDTATYEQYF
TRBV2,11,CASSPQETQYF
TRBV30,13,CAWSAVITGELFF
TRBV2,14,CASSLQGGGETQYF
TRBV30,11,CAWAHADTQYF
TRBV25-1,16,CASSDATSGNYNEQFF
TRBV30,12,CASARDGNTIYF
TRBV6-5,12,CASSTSPGKQFF
TRBV14,18,CASSPGIRGPLAYNEQFF
TRBV11-2,17,CASSLSLAGGGYNEQFF
TRBV7-2,15,CASSLAGTVYNEQFF
TRBV29-1,13,CSAVSHTNREQYF
TRBV18,15,CASSPPVAVYNEQFF
TRBV10-3,13,CAISGREDYEQYF
TRBV9,15,CASSVKPSGSPEQYF
TRBV5-6,11,CASSSRGPVHF
TRBV7-6,15,CASSLGQGSRGELFF
TRBV2,12,CASSEDSNEQFF
TRBV28,15,CASSLGLAGTDTQYF
TRBV7-9,15,CASSRPRQGSEEQYF
TRBV9,16,CASSARAHQEGYEQYF
TRBV5-6,12,CASSLEPYGYTF
TRBV6-6,15,CASSSASGRTDTQYF